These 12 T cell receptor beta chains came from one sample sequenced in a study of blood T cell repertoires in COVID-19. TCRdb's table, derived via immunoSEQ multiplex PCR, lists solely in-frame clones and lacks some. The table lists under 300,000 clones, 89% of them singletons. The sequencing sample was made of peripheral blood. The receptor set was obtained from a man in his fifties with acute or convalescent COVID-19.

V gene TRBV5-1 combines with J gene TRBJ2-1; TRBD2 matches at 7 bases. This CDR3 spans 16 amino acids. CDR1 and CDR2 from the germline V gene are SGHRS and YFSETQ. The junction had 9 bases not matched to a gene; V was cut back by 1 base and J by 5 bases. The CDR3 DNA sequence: TGCGCCAGCAGCTTGAACCCCAGCGGGAACAACAATGAGCAGTTCTTC. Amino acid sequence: CASSLNPSGNNNEQFF.

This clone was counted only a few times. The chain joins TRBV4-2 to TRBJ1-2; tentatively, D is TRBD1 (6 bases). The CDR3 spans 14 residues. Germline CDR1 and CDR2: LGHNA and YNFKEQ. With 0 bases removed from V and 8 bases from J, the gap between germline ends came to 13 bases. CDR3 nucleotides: TGTGCCAGCAGCCAAGATTTGGGGACACGGGGCTACACCTTC. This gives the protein CASSQDLGTRGYTF.

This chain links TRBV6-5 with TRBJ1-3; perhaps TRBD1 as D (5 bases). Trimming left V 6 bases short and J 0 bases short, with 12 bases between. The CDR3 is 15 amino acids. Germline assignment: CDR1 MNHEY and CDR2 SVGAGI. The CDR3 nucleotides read TGTGCCAGCAGCCGCGGGGCCTACTCTGGAAACACCATATATTTT. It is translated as CASSRGAYSGNTIYF.

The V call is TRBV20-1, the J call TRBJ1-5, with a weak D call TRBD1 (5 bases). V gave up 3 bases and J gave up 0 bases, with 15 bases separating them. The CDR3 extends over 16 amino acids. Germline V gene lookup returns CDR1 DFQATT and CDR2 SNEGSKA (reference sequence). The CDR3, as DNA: TGCAGTGCTAGTCCCGAAGGGGTCTATAGCAATCAGCCCCAGCATTTT. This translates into CSASPEGVYSNQPQHF.

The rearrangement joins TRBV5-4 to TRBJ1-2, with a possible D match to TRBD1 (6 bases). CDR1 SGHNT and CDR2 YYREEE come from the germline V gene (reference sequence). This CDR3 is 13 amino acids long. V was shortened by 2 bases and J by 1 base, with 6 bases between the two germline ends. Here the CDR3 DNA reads TGTGCCAGCAGCTTACAGGGTAACTATGGCTACACCTTC. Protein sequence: CASSLQGNYGYTF.

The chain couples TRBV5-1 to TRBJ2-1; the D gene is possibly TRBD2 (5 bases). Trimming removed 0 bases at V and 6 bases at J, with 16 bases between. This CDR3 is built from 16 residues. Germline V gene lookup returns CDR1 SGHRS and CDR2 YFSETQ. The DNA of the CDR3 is TGCGCCAGCAGCTTGGCGATTAGGAGCGGAGGCAATGAGCAGTTCTTC. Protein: CASSLAIRSGGNEQFF. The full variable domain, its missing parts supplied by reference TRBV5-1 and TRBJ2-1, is KAGVTQTPRYLIKTRGQQVTLSCSPISGHRSVSWYQQTPGQGLQFLFEYFSETQRNKGNFPGRFSGRQFSNSRSEMNVSTLELGDSALYLCASSLAIRSGGNEQFFGPGTRLTVL.

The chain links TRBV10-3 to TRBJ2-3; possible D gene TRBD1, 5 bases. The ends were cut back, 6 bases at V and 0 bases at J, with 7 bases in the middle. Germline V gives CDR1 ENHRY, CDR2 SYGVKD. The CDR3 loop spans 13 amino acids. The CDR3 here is CAIRDTSTDTQYF. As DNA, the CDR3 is TGTGCCATCAGGGACACAAGCACAGATACGCAGTATTTT.

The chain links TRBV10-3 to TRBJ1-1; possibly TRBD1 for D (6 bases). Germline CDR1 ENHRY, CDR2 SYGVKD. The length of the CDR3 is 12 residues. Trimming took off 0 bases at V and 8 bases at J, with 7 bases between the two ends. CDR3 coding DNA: TGTGCCATCAGTGAGTCCACAGGGGAAGCTTTCTTT. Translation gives CAISESTGEAFF.

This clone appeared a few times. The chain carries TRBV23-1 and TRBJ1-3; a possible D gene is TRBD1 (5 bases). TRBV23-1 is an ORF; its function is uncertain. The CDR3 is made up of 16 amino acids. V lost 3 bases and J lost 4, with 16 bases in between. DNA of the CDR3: TGCGCCAGCAGTCAGCCATTGGCGGGGCACGGAAACACCATATATTTT. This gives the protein CASSQPLAGHGNTIYF.

CDR3 loop: CATSSSPAQPQHF. For the CDR3, the DNA is TGTGCCACCAGCAGTAGTCCTGCTCAGCCCCAGCATTTT. This rearrangement joins TRBV15 to TRBJ1-5; D is unresolved. The V end lost 3 bases, the J end lost 6 bases, and 9 bases lay between the germline ends. CDR3 length: 13 residues. Germline V gene data show CDR1 as LNHNV and CDR2 as YYDKDF (reference sequence).

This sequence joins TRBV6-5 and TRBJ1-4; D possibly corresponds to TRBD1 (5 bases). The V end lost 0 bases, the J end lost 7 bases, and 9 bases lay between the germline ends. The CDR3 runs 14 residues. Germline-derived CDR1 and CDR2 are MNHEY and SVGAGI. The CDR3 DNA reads TGTGCCAGCAGTTACTCCAGGGATCGTGAAAAACTGTTTTTT. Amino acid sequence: CASSYSRDREKLFF.

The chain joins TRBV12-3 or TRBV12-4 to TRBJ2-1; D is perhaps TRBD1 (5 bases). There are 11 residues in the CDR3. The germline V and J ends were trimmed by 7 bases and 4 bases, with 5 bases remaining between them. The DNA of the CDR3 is TGTGCCAGCACAGGGTACAATGAGCAGTTCTTC. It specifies CASTGYNEQFF.